One sample yielded the 8 T cell receptor beta chains listed below, sequenced in a study of early T cells in non-severe SARS-CoV-2 infection. TCRdb reprocessed the 5' RACE reads via MiXCR and lists one record per CDR3 protein. This table holds more than 80,000 distinct CDR3 sequences, approximately 15% found once. The sample comprised whole blood. The receptors derive from an adult who was a healthcare worker with PCR-confirmed SARS-CoV-2 infection or an uninfected control (not recorded which).

This clonotype was seen a few times. The V gene is TRBV2, the J gene TRBJ1-2, with D unresolved. Trimming took 4 bases from V and 4 from J, leaving 13 bases between them. Germline-derived CDR1 and CDR2 are SNHLY and FYNNEI. The CDR3 covers 14 residues. The CDR3 region has the DNA TGTGCCAGCAGTGTTGCGGGCAGCCCCTATGGCTACACCTTC. Translation gives CASSVAGSPYGYTF.

V and J are TRBV12-3 or TRBV12-4 and TRBJ2-5, with unresolved D. V was shortened by 3 bases and J by 5 bases, with 16 bases between the two germline ends. The CDR3 sequence is 15 residues long. CDR3 protein: CASSFRVGGRETQYF. CDR3 sequence (DNA): TGTGCCAGCAGTTTTCGGGTAGGCGGCCGGGAGACCCAGTACTTC.

This clonotype was picked up one time. The chain combines TRBV24-1 with TRBJ2-3, with TRBD2 matching 10 bases. Unmatched junction bases numbered 5, after V lost 5 bases and J lost 7 bases. Germline V gene sequence: CDR1 KGHDR, CDR2 SFDVKD. The CDR3 length is 14 residues. CDR3 sequence (DNA): TGTGCCACCAGTGTAGCGGGGGGCGCGAATACGCAGTATTTT. It encodes CATSVAGGANTQYF.

This clonotype has just a few counts. This chain joins TRBV29-1 and TRBJ1-2; 8 bases match TRBD1. Looked up from germline, CDR1 is SQVTM and CDR2 is ANQGSEA. The CDR3 consists of 12 residues. Unmatched junction bases numbered 6, after V lost 5 bases and J lost 7 bases. The CDR3 reads CSVPGQGAGYTF. The CDR3 coding sequence is TGCAGCGTTCCAGGACAGGGAGCTGGCTACACCTTC.

This clonotype came up many times. J is TRBJ1-1 and V is TRBV7-8; 9 bases agree with TRBD1. The germline V gene encodes CDR1 SGHVS and CDR2 FQNEAQ. This CDR3 is built from 13 residues. V trimming: 8 bases; J trimming: 1 base; junction bases outside the gene matches: 2. CDR3 amino acids: CASAQGANTEAFF. The CDR3 DNA reads TGTGCCAGCGCACAGGGGGCGAACACTGAAGCTTTCTTT.

This clonotype has a count of ten or more. The rearrangement links TRBV6-1 to TRBJ1-5; D perhaps matches TRBD1 (5 bases). Germline CDR1 MNHNS, CDR2 SASEGT. Trimming stripped 3 bases from V and 7 bases from J, with 10 bases between. The CDR3 loop spans 13 amino acids. DNA for the CDR3: TGTGCCAGCAGTGAGGAGGGGAAGCAGCCCCAGCATTTT. It is translated as CASSEEGKQPQHF.

The sample holds many counts of this clonotype. This chain links TRBV27 with TRBJ1-5; a weak D match, TRBD1 (5 bases). Germline lookup yields CDR1 MNHEY and CDR2 SMNVEV (reference sequence). Trimming left V 4 bases short and J 6 bases short, with 10 bases between. The CDR3 covers 13 residues. DNA for the CDR3: TGTGCCAGCAGTTGGCAGGGTGGTCAGCCCCAGCATTTT. Translating gives CASSWQGGQPQHF.

This clonotype was observed at least ten times. This rearrangement joins TRBV24-1 to TRBJ1-5; a weak D match, TRBD1 (6 bases). V was pared by 4 bases and J by 12 bases, with 18 bases between. The CDR3 runs 14 residues. Per the germline V gene, CDR1 is KGHDR and CDR2 is SFDVKD. This CDR3 is CATSDPRTADVQHF. DNA of the CDR3: TGTGCCACCAGTGACCCCCGGACAGCCGACGTCCAGCATTTT.